This TCR beta chain came from a study of blood T cells in healthy people across ages. General study findings and limits: The authors considered diversity estimates from one million T cells to be underestimates. Naive T cell percentage strongly correlated with TCR beta diversity.

There are many counts of this clonotype. The antigen is unknown. Sample-barcoded 5' priming and a J-beta primer mix drove a second PCR of roughly 7 to 11 cycles. TCRdb called the 5' RACE reads again in MiXCR, with one record for every CDR3 protein. The table has 600,000 to 800,000 distinct CDR3 sequences, 52% seen once. This CDR3 comprises 12 residues. Germline V gene sequence: CDR1 DFQATT, CDR2 SNEGSKA (reference sequence). V gave up 1 base and J gave up 6 bases, with 9 bases separating them. Drawn from each donor were 8.5 to 10 milliliters of peripheral blood. Total RNA extracted from each sample amounted to at least 5.5 micrograms.

Sequencing was carried out using blood. The chain is built from TRBV20-1 and TRBJ2-5; possibly TRBD1 for D (6 bases). The clonotype comes from a woman of 80 years or more in good health. The CDR3 here is CSARGDTKTQYF. Here the CDR3 DNA reads TGCAGTGCTAGAGGGGACACGAAGACCCAGTACTTC.